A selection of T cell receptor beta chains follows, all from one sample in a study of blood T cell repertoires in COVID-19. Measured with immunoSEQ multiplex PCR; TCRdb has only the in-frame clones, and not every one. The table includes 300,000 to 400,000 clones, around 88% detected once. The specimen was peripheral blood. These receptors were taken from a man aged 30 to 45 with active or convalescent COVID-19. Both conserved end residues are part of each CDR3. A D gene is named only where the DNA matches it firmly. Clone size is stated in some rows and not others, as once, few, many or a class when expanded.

CDR3 protein: CASSLQGDTEAFF; CDR3 DNA: TGTGCCAGCAGTTTACAGGGGGACACTGAAGCTTTCTTT; V gene: TRBV27; clone size: .; D gene: TRBD1; J gene: TRBJ1-1
CDR3 protein: CASVLIMNTEAFF; CDR3 DNA: TGTGCCAGCGTTTTAATTATGAACACTGAAGCTTTCTTT; V gene: TRBV6-6; clone size: .; D gene: .; J gene: TRBJ1-1
CDR3 protein: CASSFAGTKDEQYF; CDR3 DNA: TGTGCCAGCAGCTTCGCCGGGACAAAGGACGAGCAGTACTTC; V gene: TRBV7-9; clone size: .; D gene: .; J gene: TRBJ2-7
CDR3 protein: CATQTSEEETQYF; CDR3 DNA: TGTGCCACGCAGACTAGCGAAGAAGAGACCCAGTACTTC; V gene: TRBV10-3; clone size: .; D gene: TRBD2; J gene: TRBJ2-5
CDR3 protein: CASSIVGEGAYEQYF; CDR3 DNA: TGTGCCAGTAGTATAGTGGGGGAGGGCGCCTACGAGCAGTACTTC; V gene: TRBV19; clone size: .; D gene: TRBD2; J gene: TRBJ2-7
CDR3 protein: CAISESRSTDTQYF; CDR3 DNA: TGTGCCATCAGTGAGTCGCGGTCCACAGATACGCAGTATTTT; V gene: TRBV10-3; clone size: .; D gene: .; J gene: TRBJ2-3
CDR3 protein: CASRSAGQGFEKLFF; CDR3 DNA: TGTGCAAGTCGCTCCGCGGGACAGGGGTTTGAAAAACTGTTTTTT; V gene: TRBV12-2; clone size: .; D gene: .; J gene: TRBJ1-4
CDR3 protein: CASSHKQSRGAGELFF; CDR3 DNA: TGCGCCAGCAGCCACAAACAGAGCCGGGGAGCCGGGGAGCTGTTTTTT; V gene: TRBV4-3; clone size: .; D gene: .; J gene: TRBJ2-2
CDR3 protein: CASSRYLAGDYGYTF; CDR3 DNA: TGTGCCAGCAGTAGGTACCTTGCGGGCGACTATGGCTACACCTTC; V gene: TRBV6-2/TRBV6-3; clone size: .; D gene: .; J gene: TRBJ1-2
CDR3 protein: CASSYLLQDEQFF; CDR3 DNA: TGCGCCAGCAGCTACTTACTCCAGGATGAGCAGTTCTTC; V gene: TRBV5-1; clone size: .; D gene: .; J gene: TRBJ2-1
CDR3 protein: CASSLAGGGGYTF; CDR3 DNA: TGTGCCAGCAGTTTAGCAGGGGGCGGTGGCTACACCTTC; V gene: TRBV12-3/TRBV12-4; clone size: .; D gene: TRBD1; J gene: TRBJ1-2
CDR3 protein: CASISPVWLAGQRDTQYF; CDR3 DNA: TGTGCCAGCATCTCTCCCGTGTGGCTAGCGGGACAAAGAGATACGCAGTATTTT; V gene: TRBV5-5; clone size: .; D gene: TRBD2; J gene: TRBJ2-3
CDR3 protein: CASSPRLAGSGGELFF; CDR3 DNA: TGTGCCAGCAGCCCTCGACTAGCAGGAAGTGGGGGGGAGCTGTTTTTT; V gene: TRBV5-4; clone size: .; D gene: TRBD2; J gene: TRBJ2-2
CDR3 protein: CASSWGSSVSGNTIYF; CDR3 DNA: TGTGCCAGCAGCTGGGGAAGTAGCGTCTCTGGAAACACCATATATTTT; V gene: TRBV7-2; clone size: .; D gene: .; J gene: TRBJ1-3
CDR3 protein: CASSAAGTGNTEAFF; CDR3 DNA: TGTGCCAGCTCGGCAGCCGGGACAGGTAACACTGAAGCTTTCTTT; V gene: TRBV18; clone size: .; D gene: TRBD1; J gene: TRBJ1-1
CDR3 protein: CASRPLQGAIGGYTF; CDR3 DNA: TGTGCCAGTAGACCTCTACAGGGGGCGATCGGTGGCTACACCTTC; V gene: TRBV19; clone size: .; D gene: TRBD1; J gene: TRBJ1-2
CDR3 protein: CASSYSRQGGSPLHF; CDR3 DNA: TGTGCCAGCAGTTACTCGCGACAGGGCGGGTCACCCCTCCACTTT; V gene: TRBV6-5; clone size: many; D gene: TRBD1; J gene: TRBJ1-6
CDR3 protein: CASSPQLVGGRTDTQYF; CDR3 DNA: TGCGCCAGCAGCCCCCAACTCGTCGGCGGGCGCACAGATACGCAGTATTTT; V gene: TRBV4-3; clone size: once; D gene: .; J gene: TRBJ2-3